This TCR beta chain was sequenced during a study of blood T cell repertoires in COVID-19. Study at large: Acute and convalescent COVID-19 samples came from the United States, Italy and Spain. Nucleic acid was either cDNA or gDNA, and it came from T cells, B-cell-depleted T cells, or PBMCs.

Germline V gene lookup returns CDR1 LNHDA and CDR2 SQIVND (reference sequence). This CDR3 is 14 amino acids long. V was clipped by 7 bases and J by 4 bases; unmatched bases: 8. Profiling relied on immunoSEQ multiplex PCR, and the TCRdb table lists in-frame clones only, not all of them. The sample includes roughly 50,000 clones, over 75% seen only once; the top ten take 25% to 30%. The specimen sequenced was peripheral blood. V and J are TRBV19 and TRBJ1-2, with 8 bases lining up with TRBD1. The clonotype originates from a human donor in a cohort sampled during active COVID-19. CDR3 in amino acids: CASNSRDRRYGYTF. The CDR3 nucleotides read TGTGCCAGTAACAGCCGGGACAGGCGCTATGGCTACACCTTC.